Described below is a single T cell receptor (beta chain) sequence and its context. The antigen is unknown. Sequencing was performed with immunoSEQ multiplex PCR; in TCRdb, only in-frame clones are kept and a portion is missing. This sample yields 450,000 to 550,000 clones, of which 89% are seen a single time; approximately 2.5% belongs to the top ten. Treatment denoted: around 19 received Ad26.COV2.S at low or high dose, single or two shots; a few received placebo; per-sample allocation not given. Samples came from day 63 after the first vaccine or placebo injection. Boston provided a donor who was an adult aged 18-55 years. The V end lost 3 bases, the J end lost 2 bases, and 14 bases lay between the germline ends. Germline V gives CDR1 LNHDA, CDR2 SQIVND (reference sequence). This CDR3 is built from 17 residues. This entry comes from a study of Ad26.COV2.S vaccination and SARS-CoV-2 variants. The wider study: By the intramuscular route, Ad26.COV2.S was given once, or twice 56 days apart.

Study-level points and caveats: Vaccine and placebo recipients had similar non-spike TCR breadth. Vaccinees reportedly had broad spike-specific CD8+ and CD4+ T cell responses.

V and J are TRBV19 and TRBJ2-6; the D gene could be TRBD1 or TRBD2 (5 bases each). The sequencing used peripheral blood, collected in a trial of Ad26.COV2.S vaccine versus placebo. The receptor was derived from a person between 18 and 59 years old who received the Ad26.COV2.S COVID-19 vaccine or a placebo. CDR3 residues: CASSIVRGGAGANVLTF. CDR3 in DNA: TGTGCCAGTAGTATCGTGAGGGGTGGGGCTGGGGCCAACGTCCTGACTTTC.